The text below deals with one TCR beta chain. The sample originates from a study of shared clonotypes between healthy human individuals. This CDR3 has 13 residues. CDR1 and CDR2 from the germline V gene are ENHRY and SYGVKD. V dropped 5 bases and J dropped 4 bases, with 11 bases sitting between them. Method: immunoSEQ multiplex PCR; TCRdb's copy keeps in-frame clones and lacks some. The sample includes under 2,500,000 clones, almost 96% seen only once; the top ten take around 0.13%. Material: naive CD4+ T cells sorted from blood. The subset: CD45RA+ positively selected. The V call is TRBV10-3, the J call TRBJ1-2; D is possibly TRBD1 (5 bases). The receptor comes from a young man in good health. CDR3 DNA sequence: TGTGCCATCAGTACAAAGGACATCTATGGCTACACCTTC. It is translated as CAISTKDIYGYTF.